This T cell receptor (beta chain) was recovered during a study of blood T cell repertoires in COVID-19. Study information: Samples taken during acute and convalescent COVID-19 were collected in the United States, Italy and Spain. The cDNA or gDNA used as material had been derived from T cells, B-cell-depleted T cells, or PBMCs.

Per the original methods: Reference gene primers were amplified, and this amplification served to estimate nucleated cell counts. Only in-frame clones appear in the TCRdb table, and some are missing; sequencing was by immunoSEQ multiplex PCR. V and J calls plus clone size are reproduced from that table; the DNA served to infer D and trimming. Of 150,000 to 200,000 clones listed, just under 95% are singletons. This clone was found once. This CDR3 has 14 amino acids. CDR1 and CDR2 from the germline V gene are SGHVS and FQNEAQ. Deletions cut 6 bases from V and 1 base from J, with 13 bases between. The source of this sequence is a woman in her fifties or sixties with acute or convalescent COVID-19. The chain joins TRBV7-8 to TRBJ2-7; perhaps TRBD2 as D (5 bases). The sample comprised peripheral blood. The DNA for the CDR3 is TGTGCCAGCAGATACACCGAGGGATCCTACGAGCAGTACTTC. This gives the protein CASRYTEGSYEQYF.